Reported below is one T cell receptor (beta chain). One junction end disagrees with the germline gene, perhaps due to a read error. Profiling relied on immunoSEQ multiplex PCR, and the TCRdb table lists in-frame clones only, not all of them. The table records roughly 40,000 clones, just over 85% of them present only once. The sample belongs to a study of blood T cell repertoires in COVID-19. Across the study: Acute and convalescent COVID-19 specimens originated in the United States, Italy and Spain.

This CDR3 is built from 13 residues. Sequencing was performed on peripheral blood. The chain recombines TRBV12-3 or TRBV12-4 with TRBJ2-7; 7 bases map to TRBD1. The sequence was obtained from a man aged 70-80 years with acute or convalescent COVID-19. In nucleotides, the CDR3 is TGTGCCAGCCGTTTGACAGGGAGATACGAGCAGTACTTC. Its translation is CASRLTGRYEQYF.